This T cell receptor (beta chain) was documented in a study of beta chain features in type 1 diabetes. Study context: Comparable age, gender and cell yields were observed in patients relative to healthy donors.

Expressed TCRB transcripts were sequenced because the entire RNA isolate underwent reverse transcription. Profiled with immunoSEQ multiplex PCR; TCRdb holds only in-frame clones, not every one. The sample consists of around 250,000 clones, roughly 14% of them appearing once. As regards this clone: Its antigen is still unknown.

Findings and caveats of the study: Type 1 diabetes patients had TCRB CDR3s that were shorter (moderately but significantly so) in all four CD4+ subsets.

CD45RO/CCR7/CD25/CD127/CD95/CD27 separated CD4+ naive, central memory, regulatory and stem cell-like memory cells by sorting. Sorted populations were all over 98% pure. The TCR sequence derives from a man younger than 40 with type 1 diabetes. The sequenced sample was naive CD4+ T cells from blood.

The CDR3 sequence: CASSPNRLASTDTQYF. The CDR3 DNA reads as TGCGCCAGCAGTCCCAACAGGCTTGCTAGCACAGATACGCAGTATTTT. The chain joins TRBV23-1 to TRBJ2-3; maybe TRBD1 (5 bases). TRBV23-1 is flagged as an ORF with uncertain function. The CDR3 runs to 16 residues. V lost 4 bases, J lost 0 bases, and 14 bases lay in between.